In its sample, the clone carrying this TCR beta chain was seen once. The antigen is undetermined. This record belongs to a study of T cell responses to AZD1222 COVID-19 vaccine. The study, taken as a whole, reports: A mostly white British donor set with more females was recruited, and clonal diversity was possibly underestimated.

In germline, CDR1 is SGHTA, CDR2 FQGTGA. After removal of 0 bases from V and 6 bases from J, the junction contained 5 bases not matched to a gene. The CDR3 has 15 amino acids. Assay: immunoSEQ multiplex PCR; the TCRdb copy retains only in-frame clones and omits some. The sample lists fewer than 150,000 clones, 85% to 90% occurring once. The material sequenced was peripheral blood, taken 28 days after the second AZD1222 dose. The sequence was obtained from an adult who received the AZD1222 COVID-19 vaccine. This rearrangement joins TRBV7-3 to TRBJ1-1; 9 nucleotides line up with TRBD1. The CDR3 is CASSLTWGQGAEAFF. CDR3 DNA: TGTGCCAGCAGCTTAACTTGGGGACAGGGTGCTGAAGCTTTCTTT.